The rows below give T cell receptor beta chains drawn from one sample of a study of blood T cell repertoires in COVID-19. TCRdb keeps only in-frame clones here, not all; method: immunoSEQ multiplex PCR. Here the sample spans about 200,000 clones, 65% to 85% being singletons. The specimen was PBMCs or T cells enriched from blood (not recorded which). The source is a woman aged 25-40 years who had been exposed to COVID-19. Each CDR3 is given with its conserved first and last residue. The order of the fields is D gene, clone size, J gene, V gene, CDR3 DNA, CDR3 protein. D genes are given only for firm matches. Expanded clones get a size class; other rows say once, few or many, or leave the size out.

TRBD1	.	TRBJ2-1	TRBV5-4	TGTGCCAGCAGCGGTACGACAGGGAGCTCCTACAATGAGCAGTTCTTC	CASSGTTGSSYNEQFF
TRBD1	.	TRBJ1-1	TRBV19	TGTGCCAGCAGGGACAGGGGGCGCGGGAACACTGAAGCTTTCTTT	CASRDRGRGNTEAFF
.	.	TRBJ2-5	TRBV9	TGTGCCAGCAGCGCCAACCCTGAGGGGGGGAACCAAGAGACCCAGTACTTC	CASSANPEGGNQETQYF
.	.	TRBJ1-1	TRBV2	TGTGCCAGCAGGCTCGACAGTTCGAACACTGAAGCTTTCTTT	CASRLDSSNTEAFF
TRBD1	.	TRBJ1-4	TRBV30	TGTGCCTGGAGTCCGGGACAGGGTAATGAAAAACTGTTTTTT	CAWSPGQGNEKLFF
.	once	TRBJ2-7	TRBV7-2	TGTGCCAGCAGCCCTCCAGGTAGGAGGAAGGCCGAGCAGTACTTC	CASSPPGRRKAEQYF
.	.	TRBJ2-3	TRBV7-9	TGTGCCAGCAGCGAAATCCTAGCAGACCGCACAGATACGCAGTATTTT	CASSEILADRTDTQYF
.	.	TRBJ2-7	TRBV6-1	TGTGCCAGCAGTGAAGCAACAGGGAGCTCCTACGAGCAGTACTTC	CASSEATGSSYEQYF
TRBD2	.	TRBJ2-1	TRBV4-1	TGCGCCAGCAGCCTCCAACCCCCCACGGGGGGCTACAATGAGCAGTTCTTC	CASSLQPPTGGYNEQFF
TRBD1	.	TRBJ1-2	TRBV11-2	TGTGCCAGCAGTCTCCGGGGACAGGGGGCGAGTATCTATGGCTACACCTTC	CASSLRGQGASIYGYTF
.	.	TRBJ2-1	TRBV12-1	TGTGCCAGCAGCGCGACAGTCTACAATGAGCAGTTCTTC	CASSATVYNEQFF
.	.	TRBJ2-3	TRBV4-1	TGCGCCAGCAGCCACGTTACAGATACGCAGTATTTT	CASSHVTDTQYF
TRBD2	.	TRBJ2-5	TRBV6-1	TGTGCCAGCAGTTCCAGCGGGGGCCCCCAAGAGACCCAGTACTTC	CASSSSGGPQETQYF
TRBD1	.	TRBJ1-2	TRBV15	TGTGCCACCAGCAGTTACGGACAGGGAGGCTACACCTTC	CATSSYGQGGYTF
TRBD1	.	TRBJ2-3	TRBV6-5	TGTGCCAGCAGCCGACAGGGGCTCAGGTTTAAGTATTTT	CASSRQGLRFKYF
.	.	TRBJ1-2	TRBV9	TGTGCCAGCAGCGTAGATGGCAGGTCGGTCTATGGCTACACCTTC	CASSVDGRSVYGYTF
.	few	TRBJ1-2	TRBV30	TGTGCCTGGATCCAGGGCCAAGTGCGGGGCTACACCTTC	CAWIQGQVRGYTF
.	.	TRBJ2-7	TRBV12-3/TRBV12-4	TGTGCCAGCAGTTTCCGGTACGAGCAGTACTTC	CASSFRYEQYF
.	.	TRBJ2-7	TRBV3-1/TRBV3-2	TGTGCCAGCAGCCCCATCGGGGACGAGCAGTACTTC	CASSPIGDEQYF
TRBD2	.	TRBJ2-5	TRBV6-5	TGTGCCAGCACTAGCGGGGGCTCCCCAGAGACCCAGTACTTC	CASTSGGSPETQYF
TRBD2	.	TRBJ2-1	TRBV7-8	TGTGCCAGCAGCTTAGCGGCCCTAAAGCGGGGGAGAAACAATGAGCAGTTCTTC	CASSLAALKRGRNNEQFF
TRBD1	.	TRBJ1-1	TRBV9	TGTGCCAGCAGCTCCCAAGTCGGAGGGGGCAACACTGAAGCTTTCTTT	CASSSQVGGGNTEAFF
TRBD1	.	TRBJ1-6	TRBV9	TGTGCCAGCAGCGTAGAGGGTGGGCAGGGGGTACGGTCACCCCTCCACTTT	CASSVEGGQGVRSPLHF
.	.	TRBJ1-6	TRBV7-2	TGTGCCAGCAGCTTAGTAACAGTCCCAAATTCACCCCTCCACTTT	CASSLVTVPNSPLHF
.	once	TRBJ2-5	TRBV11-2	TGTGCCAGCAGCTTACGGCTAGCGCAAGAGACCCAGTACTTC	CASSLRLAQETQYF
TRBD1	.	TRBJ2-3	TRBV7-8	TGTGCCAGCAGCTTACCGACAGGGAGCACAGATACGCAGTATTTT	CASSLPTGSTDTQYF
.	.	TRBJ1-2	TRBV9	TGTGCCAGCAACGGGGGTGAGGGCTACACCTTC	CASNGGEGYTF
.	.	TRBJ1-1	TRBV7-6	TGTGCCAGCAGCTTAGCCGAGGACACTGAAGCTTTCTTT	CASSLAEDTEAFF
.	.	TRBJ2-7	TRBV11-2	TGTGCCAGCAGCAAGAGACAGTCGCCCTACGAGCAGTACTTC	CASSKRQSPYEQYF
.	few	TRBJ1-1	TRBV27	TGTGCCAGCAGTTCCGAGGGTGAAGCTTTCTTT	CASSSEGEAFF
.	.	TRBJ1-2	TRBV30	TGTGCCTGGAAAGGGGCATTTAACTATGGCTACACCTTC	CAWKGAFNYGYTF
.	.	TRBJ2-3	TRBV10-1	TGCGCCAGCAGTGAGTCCGCGGCCGGGGGAACAGATACGCAGTATTTT	CASSESAAGGTDTQYF
.	few	TRBJ1-2	TRBV7-2	TGTGCCAGCAGCCGGACTGAGGGAGTGAACTATGGCTACACCTTC	CASSRTEGVNYGYTF
TRBD1	.	TRBJ1-5	TRBV3-1/TRBV3-2	TGTGCCAGCAGCCACGGGACAGGGGGTAGTATGAGCAATCAGCCCCAGCATTTT	CASSHGTGGSMSNQPQHF
.	once	TRBJ1-5	TRBV27	TGTGCCAGCAGTTCTGACGGAGGCAATCAGCCCCAGCATTTT	CASSSDGGNQPQHF
.	.	TRBJ1-2	TRBV29-1	TGCAGCGTGCCTGAACTAAATCCCGCCTATGGCTACACCTTC	CSVPELNPAYGYTF
.	.	TRBJ2-3	TRBV7-3	TGTGCCAGCAGCTTCTCTGCAGATACGCAGTATTTT	CASSFSADTQYF
TRBD2	.	TRBJ2-3	TRBV30	TGTGCCTGGAGCATAATAGCGGGGGGGACAGATACGCAGTATTTT	CAWSIIAGGTDTQYF
.	.	TRBJ2-3	TRBV2	TGTGCCAGCAATGGCGGGGGCAGTGGAGATACGCAGTATTTT	CASNGGGSGDTQYF
TRBD2	.	TRBJ2-1	TRBV28	TGTGCCAGCTGGGTTTACGGGGGGAGCTCCTACAATGAGCAGTTCTTC	CASWVYGGSSYNEQFF
TRBD1	.	TRBJ1-2	TRBV2	TGTGCCAGCAGTGAGCCCGGGACAGCTACCCATAACTATGGCTACACCTTC	CASSEPGTATHNYGYTF
TRBD1	.	TRBJ1-4	TRBV29-1	TGCAGCGGGGGGGACAGCACTAATGAAAAACTGTTTTTT	CSGGDSTNEKLFF
.	.	TRBJ2-2	TRBV5-6	TGTGCCAGCAGCTTGGACTCCGCCCTAAACACCGGGGAGCTGTTTTTT	CASSLDSALNTGELFF
TRBD1	.	TRBJ2-7	TRBV5-1	TGCGCCAGCAGCTTGGGACAGGGTTTGGACGAGCAGTACTTC	CASSLGQGLDEQYF
.	once	TRBJ1-1	TRBV7-2	TGTGCCAGCAGCTTAGCGACAAGAAGACCCAACACTGAAGCTTTCTTT	CASSLATRRPNTEAFF
.	.	TRBJ2-7	TRBV7-2	TGTGCCAGCAGCCTGGGACTCACTCATTACGAGCAGTACTTC	CASSLGLTHYEQYF
.	.	TRBJ1-5	TRBV6-2/TRBV6-3	TGTGCCAGCAGTTACGTTAGGGGCAGCAATCAGCCCCAGCATTTT	CASSYVRGSNQPQHF
.	.	TRBJ2-2	TRBV24-1	TGTGCCACCAGTGATTACAAGAACACCGGGGAGCTGTTTTTT	CATSDYKNTGELFF
TRBD2	.	TRBJ2-3	TRBV24-1	TGTGCCACCAGTGGCCTAGCGGGGAGCACAGATACGCAGTATTTT	CATSGLAGSTDTQYF
TRBD1	.	TRBJ1-1	TRBV4-1	TGCGCCAGCAGCCAATTGACAGGGGGCACTGAAGCTTTCTTT	CASSQLTGGTEAFF
.	few	TRBJ1-1	TRBV7-9	TGTGCCAGCAGCTTAGGAGGGCGGGGTATAGGAAACACTGAAGCTTTCTTT	CASSLGGRGIGNTEAFF
.	.	TRBJ1-2	TRBV5-1	TGCGCCAGCAGCACGGACGGGAATGGCTACACCTTC	CASSTDGNGYTF
.	.	TRBJ1-2	TRBV9	TGTGCCAGCAGCAATGGACAGAACTATGGCTACACCTTC	CASSNGQNYGYTF
TRBD2	.	TRBJ2-3	TRBV27	TGTGCCAGCAGTTCCGTAGGACTAGCGGGGGGCTCCGTCACAGATACGCAGTATTTT	CASSSVGLAGGSVTDTQYF